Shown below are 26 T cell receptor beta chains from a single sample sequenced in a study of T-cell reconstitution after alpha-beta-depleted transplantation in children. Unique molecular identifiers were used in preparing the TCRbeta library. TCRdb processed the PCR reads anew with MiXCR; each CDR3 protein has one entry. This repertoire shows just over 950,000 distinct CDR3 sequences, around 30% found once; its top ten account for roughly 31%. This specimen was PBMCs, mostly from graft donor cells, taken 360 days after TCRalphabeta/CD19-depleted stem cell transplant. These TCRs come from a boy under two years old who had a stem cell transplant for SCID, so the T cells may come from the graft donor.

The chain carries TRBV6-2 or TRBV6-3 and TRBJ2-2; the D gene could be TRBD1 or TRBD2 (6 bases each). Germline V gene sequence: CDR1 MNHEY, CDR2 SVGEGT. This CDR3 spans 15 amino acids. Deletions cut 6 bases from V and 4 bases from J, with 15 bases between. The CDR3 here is CASSLRGPVTGELFF. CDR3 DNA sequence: TGTGCCAGCAGCCTACGGGGGCCGGTCACCGGGGAGCTGTTTTTT.

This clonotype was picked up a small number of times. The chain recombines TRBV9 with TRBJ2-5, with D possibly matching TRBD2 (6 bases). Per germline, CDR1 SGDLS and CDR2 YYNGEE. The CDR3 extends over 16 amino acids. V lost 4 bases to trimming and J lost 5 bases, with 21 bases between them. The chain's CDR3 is CASSPIGWTGVETQYF. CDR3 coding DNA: TGTGCCAGCAGCCCGATAGGCTGGACGGGGGTTGAGACCCAGTACTTC.

The CDR3 DNA follows: TGTGCCAGCAGTTTAGCAGGGAGCTCTGGGGCCAACGTCCTGACTTTC. Its translation is CASSLAGSSGANVLTF. The chain joins TRBV28 to TRBJ2-6; tentatively, D is TRBD1 or TRBD2 (5 bases each). Trimming removed 2 bases from V and 0 bases from J, with 8 bases in between. Germline V gene lookup returns CDR1 MDHEN and CDR2 SYDVKM. The CDR3 runs to 16 residues. The variable domain in full, with the rest retrieved from reference TRBV28 and TRBJ2-6, is DVKVTQSSRYLVKRTGEKVFLECVQDMDHENMFWYRQDPGLGLRLIYFSYDVKMKEKGDIPEGYSVSREKKERFSLILESASTNQTSMYLCASSLAGSSGANVLTFGAGSRLTVL.

In DNA, the CDR3 is TGTGCCAGCAGGACAGATAGGGACACTGAAGCTTTCTTT. Translation: CASRTDRDTEAFF. The genes are TRBV2 and TRBJ1-1; TRBD1 might be the D (5 bases). V was shortened by 6 bases and J by 3 bases, with 11 bases between the two germline ends. This CDR3 has 13 amino acids. Germline V gives CDR1 SNHLY, CDR2 FYNNEI. The full variable domain, its missing parts supplied by reference TRBV2 and TRBJ1-1, is EPEVTQTPSHQVTQMGQEVILRCVPISNHLYFYWYRQILGQKVEFLVSFYNNEISEKSEIFDDQFSVERPDGSNFTLKIRSTKLEDSAMYFCASRTDRDTEAFFGQGTRLTVV.

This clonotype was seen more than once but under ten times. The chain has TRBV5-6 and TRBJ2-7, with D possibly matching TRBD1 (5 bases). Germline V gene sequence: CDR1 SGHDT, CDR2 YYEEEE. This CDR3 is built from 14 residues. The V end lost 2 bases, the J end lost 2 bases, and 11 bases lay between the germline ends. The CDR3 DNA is TGTGCCAGCAGCTTTCGACAGACAACCTACGAGCAGTACTTC. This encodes CASSFRQTTYEQYF.

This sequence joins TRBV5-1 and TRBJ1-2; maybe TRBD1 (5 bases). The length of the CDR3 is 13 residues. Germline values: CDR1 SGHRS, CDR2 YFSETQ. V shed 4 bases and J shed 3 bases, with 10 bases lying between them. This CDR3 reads CASSTGGDYGYTF. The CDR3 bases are TGCGCCAGCAGCACGGGGGGTGACTATGGCTACACCTTC.

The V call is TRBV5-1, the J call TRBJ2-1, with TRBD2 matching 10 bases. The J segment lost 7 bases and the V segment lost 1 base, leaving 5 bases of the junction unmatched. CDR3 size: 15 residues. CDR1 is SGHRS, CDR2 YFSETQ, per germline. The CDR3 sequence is CASSLPLAGENEQFF. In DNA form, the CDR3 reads TGCGCCAGCAGCTTGCCCCTAGCGGGGGAAAATGAGCAGTTCTTC.

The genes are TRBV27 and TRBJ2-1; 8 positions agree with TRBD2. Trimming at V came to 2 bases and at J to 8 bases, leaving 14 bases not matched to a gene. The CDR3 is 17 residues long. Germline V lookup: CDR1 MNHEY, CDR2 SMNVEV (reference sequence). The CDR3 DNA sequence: TGTGCCAGCAGTTTAGGCCCGCTGGACGGGGGGGCCGATGAGCAGTTCTTC. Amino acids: CASSLGPLDGGADEQFF.

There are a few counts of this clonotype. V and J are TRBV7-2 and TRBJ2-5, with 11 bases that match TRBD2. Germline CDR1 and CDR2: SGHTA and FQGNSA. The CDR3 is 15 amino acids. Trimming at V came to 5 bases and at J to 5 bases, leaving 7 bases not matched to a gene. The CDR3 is CASSQRLAGSETQYF. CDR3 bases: TGTGCCAGCAGCCAAAGACTAGCGGGAAGTGAGACCCAGTACTTC.

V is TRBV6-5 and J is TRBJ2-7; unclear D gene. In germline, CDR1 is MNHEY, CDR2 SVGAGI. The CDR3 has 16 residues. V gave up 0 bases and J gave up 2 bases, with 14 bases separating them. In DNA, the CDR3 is TGTGCCAGCAGTTACTCTACCGGGTCGGCGACCTACGAGCAGTACTTC. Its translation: CASSYSTGSATYEQYF.

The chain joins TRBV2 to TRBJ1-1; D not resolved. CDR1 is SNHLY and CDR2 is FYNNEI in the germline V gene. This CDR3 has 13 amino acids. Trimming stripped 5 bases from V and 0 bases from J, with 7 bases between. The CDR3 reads CASSLPMNTEAFF. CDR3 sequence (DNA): TGTGCCAGCAGTCTGCCTATGAACACTGAAGCTTTCTTT.

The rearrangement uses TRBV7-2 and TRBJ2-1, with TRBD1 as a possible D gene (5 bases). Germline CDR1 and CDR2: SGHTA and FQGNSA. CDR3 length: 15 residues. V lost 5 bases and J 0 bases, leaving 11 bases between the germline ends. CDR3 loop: CASSAGFGSYNEQFF. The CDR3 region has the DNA TGTGCCAGCAGCGCAGGGTTTGGCTCCTACAATGAGCAGTTCTTC.

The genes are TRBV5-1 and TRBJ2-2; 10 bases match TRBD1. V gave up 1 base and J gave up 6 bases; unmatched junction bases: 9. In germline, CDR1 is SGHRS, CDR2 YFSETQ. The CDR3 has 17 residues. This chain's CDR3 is CASSLPPTGGVSGELFF. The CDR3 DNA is TGCGCCAGCAGCTTGCCCCCGACAGGGGGCGTATCCGGGGAGCTGTTTTTT.

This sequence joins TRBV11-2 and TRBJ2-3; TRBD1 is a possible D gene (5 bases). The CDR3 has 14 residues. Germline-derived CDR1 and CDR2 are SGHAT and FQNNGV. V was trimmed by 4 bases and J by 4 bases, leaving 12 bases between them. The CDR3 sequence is CASSSDSRPDTQYF. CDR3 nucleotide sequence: TGTGCCAGCAGCTCCGACAGCCGGCCAGATACGCAGTATTTT.

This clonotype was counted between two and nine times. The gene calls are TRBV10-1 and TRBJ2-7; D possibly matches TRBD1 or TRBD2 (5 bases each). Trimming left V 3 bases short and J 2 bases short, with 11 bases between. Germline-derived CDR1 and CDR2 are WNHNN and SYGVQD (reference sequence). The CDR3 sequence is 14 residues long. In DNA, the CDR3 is TGCGCCAGCAGTGAAGGGACGCCCCCCTACGAGCAGTACTTC. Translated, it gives CASSEGTPPYEQYF.

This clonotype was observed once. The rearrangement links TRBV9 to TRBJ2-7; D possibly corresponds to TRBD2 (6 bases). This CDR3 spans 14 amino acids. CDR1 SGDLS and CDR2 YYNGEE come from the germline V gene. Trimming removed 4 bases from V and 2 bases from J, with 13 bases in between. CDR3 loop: CASSPKTSPYEQYF. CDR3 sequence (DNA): TGTGCCAGCAGCCCTAAGACTAGTCCCTACGAGCAGTACTTC. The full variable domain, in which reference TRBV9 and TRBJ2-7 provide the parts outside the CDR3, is DSGVTQTPKHLITATGQRVTLRCSPRSGDLSVYWYQQSLDQGLQFLIQYYNGEERAKGNILERFSAQQFPDLHSELNLSSLELGDSALYFCASSPKTSPYEQYFGPGTRLTVT.

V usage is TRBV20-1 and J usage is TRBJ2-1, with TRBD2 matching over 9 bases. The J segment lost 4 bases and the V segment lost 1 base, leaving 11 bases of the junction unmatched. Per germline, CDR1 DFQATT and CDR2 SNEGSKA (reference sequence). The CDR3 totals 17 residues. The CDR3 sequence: CSARGFLAGTTYNEQFF. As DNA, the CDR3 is TGCAGTGCTAGAGGATTTCTAGCGGGGACAACTTACAATGAGCAGTTCTTC.

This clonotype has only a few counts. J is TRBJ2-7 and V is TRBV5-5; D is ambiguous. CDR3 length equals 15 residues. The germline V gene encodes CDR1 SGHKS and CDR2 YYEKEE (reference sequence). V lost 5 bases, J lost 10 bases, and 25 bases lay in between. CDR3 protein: CASSPVVGALLFQYF. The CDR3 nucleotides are TGTGCCAGCAGTCCCGTTGTAGGCGCTTTGTTATTTCAGTACTTC.

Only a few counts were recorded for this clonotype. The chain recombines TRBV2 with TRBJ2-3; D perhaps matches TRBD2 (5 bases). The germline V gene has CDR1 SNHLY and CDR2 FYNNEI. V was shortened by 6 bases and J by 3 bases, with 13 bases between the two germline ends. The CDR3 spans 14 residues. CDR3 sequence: CASRRALGTDTQYF. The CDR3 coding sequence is TGTGCCAGCAGGCGGGCCCTAGGGACAGATACGCAGTATTTT.

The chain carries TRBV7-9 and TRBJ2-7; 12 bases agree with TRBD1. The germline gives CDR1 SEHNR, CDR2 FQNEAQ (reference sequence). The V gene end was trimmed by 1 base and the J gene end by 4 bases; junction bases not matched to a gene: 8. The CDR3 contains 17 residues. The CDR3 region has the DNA TGTGCCAGCAGCTTAGTCCCGGGACAGGGGGCTTCTTACGAGCAGTACTTC. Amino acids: CASSLVPGQGASYEQYF.

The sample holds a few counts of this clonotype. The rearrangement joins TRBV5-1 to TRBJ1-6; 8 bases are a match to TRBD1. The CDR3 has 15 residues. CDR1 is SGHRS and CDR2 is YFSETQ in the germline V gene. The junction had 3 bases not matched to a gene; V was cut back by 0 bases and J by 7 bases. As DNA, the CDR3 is TGCGCCAGCAGCTTGGATCAGGGGGCGAATTCACCCCTCCACTTT. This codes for CASSLDQGANSPLHF.

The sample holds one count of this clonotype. The CDR3 DNA is TGCGCCAGCAGCCAGACTCACACCGGGGAGCTGTTTTTT. Protein: CASSQTHTGELFF. The V call is TRBV5-1, the J call TRBJ2-2; D remains ambiguous. Deletions cut 4 bases from V and 3 bases from J, with 7 bases between. Germline lookup yields CDR1 SGHRS and CDR2 YFSETQ. The CDR3 is 13 residues long. Full variable domain (outside the CDR3, taken from reference TRBV5-1 and TRBJ2-2): KAGVTQTPRYLIKTRGQQVTLSCSPISGHRSVSWYQQTPGQGLQFLFEYFSETQRNKGNFPGRFSGRQFSNSRSEMNVSTLELGDSALYLCASSQTHTGELFFGEGSRLTVL.

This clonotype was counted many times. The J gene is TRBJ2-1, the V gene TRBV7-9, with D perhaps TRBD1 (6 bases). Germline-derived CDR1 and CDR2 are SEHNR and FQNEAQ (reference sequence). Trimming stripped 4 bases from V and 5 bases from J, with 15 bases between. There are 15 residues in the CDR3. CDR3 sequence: CASSSRGLKNNEQFF. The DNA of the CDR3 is TGTGCCAGCAGCTCCAGGGGTTTGAAAAACAATGAGCAGTTCTTC.

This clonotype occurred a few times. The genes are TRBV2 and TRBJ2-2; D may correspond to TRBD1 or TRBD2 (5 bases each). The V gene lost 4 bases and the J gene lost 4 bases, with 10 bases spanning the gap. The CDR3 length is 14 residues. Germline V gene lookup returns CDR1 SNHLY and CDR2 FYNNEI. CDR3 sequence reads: CASSVDGATGELFF. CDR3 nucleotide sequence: TGTGCCAGCAGTGTGGACGGGGCCACCGGGGAGCTGTTTTTT.

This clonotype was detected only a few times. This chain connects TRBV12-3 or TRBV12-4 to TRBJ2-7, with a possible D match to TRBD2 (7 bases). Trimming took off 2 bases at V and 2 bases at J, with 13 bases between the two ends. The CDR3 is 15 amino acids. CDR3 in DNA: TGTGCCAGCAGTTTATCGGCGGGGGCCCCCTACGAGCAGTACTTC. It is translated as CASSLSAGAPYEQYF.

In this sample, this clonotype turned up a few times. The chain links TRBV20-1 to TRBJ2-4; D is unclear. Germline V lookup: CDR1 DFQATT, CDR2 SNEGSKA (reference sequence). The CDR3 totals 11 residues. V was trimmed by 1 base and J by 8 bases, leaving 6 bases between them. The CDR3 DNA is TGCAGTGCTAGAGTAGTGGACATTCAGTACTTC. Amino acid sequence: CSARVVDIQYF.